The entry below gives a single TCR beta chain sequence along with its context. This record belongs to a study of memory CD4+ T cells and cytomegalovirus serostatus. Single viable CD3+CD4+CD8-CD45RO+ cells were sorted as the memory CD4+ T cells. V lost 1 base to trimming and J lost 6 bases, with 10 bases between them. The germline CDR1 and CDR2 sequences are SGHVS and FQNEAQ. The CDR3 covers 14 residues. Using immunoSEQ multiplex PCR, the repertoire was profiled, and TCRdb retains in-frame clones only, with some absent. The sample has about 59,000 clones, about 81% seen once. The chain recombines TRBV7-8 with TRBJ1-5; D is unclear. Sequencing used memory CD4+ T cells from blood. The sequence was obtained from an adult in good health and CMV-seronegative. The CDR3 DNA follows: TGTGCCAGCAGCTTAGTTCCGGCTACTCAGCCCCAGCATTTT. It encodes CASSLVPATQPQHF.